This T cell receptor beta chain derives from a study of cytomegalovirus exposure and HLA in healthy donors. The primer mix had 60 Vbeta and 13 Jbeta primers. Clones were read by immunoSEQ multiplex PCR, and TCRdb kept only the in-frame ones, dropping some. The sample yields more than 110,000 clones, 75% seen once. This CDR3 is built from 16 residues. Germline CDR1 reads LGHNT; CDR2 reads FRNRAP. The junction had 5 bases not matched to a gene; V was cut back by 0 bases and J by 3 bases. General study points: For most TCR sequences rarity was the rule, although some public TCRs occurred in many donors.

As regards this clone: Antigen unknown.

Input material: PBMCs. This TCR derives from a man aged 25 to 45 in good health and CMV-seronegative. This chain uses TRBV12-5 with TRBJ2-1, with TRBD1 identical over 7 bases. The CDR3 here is CASGLVRAGGYNEQFF. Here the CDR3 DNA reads TGTGCTAGTGGTTTGGTAAGGGCAGGGGGCTACAATGAGCAGTTCTTC. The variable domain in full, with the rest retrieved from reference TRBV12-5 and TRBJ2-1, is DARVTQTPRHKVTEMGQEVTMRCQPILGHNTVFWYRQTMMQGLELLAYFRNRAPLDDSGMPKDRFSAEMPDATLATLKIQPSEPRDSAVYFCASGLVRAGGYNEQFFGPGTRLTVL.